This is a list of T cell receptor beta chains from one sample in a study of T and B cells in COVID-19 patients. TCRdb reprocessed the multiplex PCR reads with MiXCR, giving one entry per CDR3 protein. This table has more than 11,000 distinct CDR3 sequences, approximately 30% appearing once. Sequencing was done on a sample of blood. The receptors shown here come from a human donor who had recovered from COVID-19. The conserved cysteine and the conserved F or W are not part of the CDR3 here.

TRBJ2-7 TRBV30 AWTAAWGEQY
TRBJ2-1 TRBV7-9 VSSGILMGKF
TRBJ2-5 TRBV5-4 ASSLISLAGPETQY
TRBJ2-7 TRBV18 ASSPRSAFSYEQY
TRBJ2-1 TRBV10-1 ASSEGLLGNEQF
TRBJ1-1 TRBV15 ATSRIDRDNTEAF
TRBJ2-7 TRBV7-9 ASSPSYEQY
TRBJ1-5 TRBV19 ASSPRANQPQH
TRBJ2-1 TRBV7-2 ASSLARLAGGHNEQF
TRBJ1-4 TRBV27 ASSLKDGNEKLF
TRBJ2-3 TRBV12-3/TRBV12-4 ASSLAGGRDTQY
TRBJ2-3 TRBV18 ASSLDRGTDTQY
TRBJ1-2 TRBV29-1 SVAGQGADGYT
TRBJ1-3 TRBV5-4 ASSLYGNTIY
TRBJ1-1 TRBV19 ASSSLDRNTEAF